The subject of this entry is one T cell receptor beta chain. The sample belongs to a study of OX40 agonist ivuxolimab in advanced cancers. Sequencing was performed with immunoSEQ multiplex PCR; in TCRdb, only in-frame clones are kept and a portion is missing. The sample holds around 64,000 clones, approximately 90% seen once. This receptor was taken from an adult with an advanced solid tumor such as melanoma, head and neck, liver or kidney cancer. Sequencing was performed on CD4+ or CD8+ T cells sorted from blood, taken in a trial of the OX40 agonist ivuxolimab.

The CDR3 loop is CASSPREGQPQHF. The CDR3 DNA is TGCGCCAGCAGCCCCCGGGAGGGTCAGCCCCAGCATTTT. The chain uses TRBV4-3 and TRBJ1-5; no reliable D call. V was pared by 4 bases and J by 6 bases, with 10 bases between. Germline CDR1 and CDR2: LGHNA and YSLEER. The CDR3 loop spans 13 amino acids.